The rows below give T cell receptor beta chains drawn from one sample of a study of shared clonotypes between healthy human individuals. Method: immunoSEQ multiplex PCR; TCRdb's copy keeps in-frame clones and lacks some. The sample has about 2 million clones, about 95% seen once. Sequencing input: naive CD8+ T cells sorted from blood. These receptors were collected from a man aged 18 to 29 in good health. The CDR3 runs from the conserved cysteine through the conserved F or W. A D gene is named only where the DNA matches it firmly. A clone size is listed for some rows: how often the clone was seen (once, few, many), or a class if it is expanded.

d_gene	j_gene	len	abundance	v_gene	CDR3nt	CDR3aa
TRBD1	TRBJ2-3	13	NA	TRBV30	TGTGCCTGGAGTGTAGACAGGGCAGATACGCAGTATTTT	CAWSVDRADTQYF
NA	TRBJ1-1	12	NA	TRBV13	TGTGCCAGCAGCGAGATGAACACTGAAGCTTTCTTT	CASSEMNTEAFF
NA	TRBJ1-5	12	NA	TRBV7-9	TGTGCCAGCAGCTTAGATGGTGGGCCCCAGCATTTT	CASSLDGGPQHF
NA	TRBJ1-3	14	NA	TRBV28	TGTGCCAGCAGCCCCGAGGGATCTGGAAACACCATATATTTT	CASSPEGSGNTIYF
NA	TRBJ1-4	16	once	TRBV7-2	TGTGCCAGCAGCTTAGCGGGGCAAGGAACTAATGAAAAACTGTTTTTT	CASSLAGQGTNEKLFF
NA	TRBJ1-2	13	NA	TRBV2	TGTGCCAGCAGTGAAGTGGGGTACTATGGCTACACCTTC	CASSEVGYYGYTF
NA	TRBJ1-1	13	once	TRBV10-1	TGCGCCAGCAGTGAGGCAGGGCGCACTGAAGCTTTCTTT	CASSEAGRTEAFF
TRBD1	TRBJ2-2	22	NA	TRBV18	TGTGCCAGCTCACCACCCCCGGGACAGGGATCCGGACGGCTCCGGAACACCGGGGAGCTGTTTTTT	CASSPPPGQGSGRLRNTGELFF
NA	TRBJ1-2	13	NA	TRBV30	TGTGCCTGGAGGGGGGACGGAAACTATGGCTACACCTTC	CAWRGDGNYGYTF
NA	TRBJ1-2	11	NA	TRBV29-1	TGCAGCGTTGACGAGATCTATGGCTACACCTTC	CSVDEIYGYTF
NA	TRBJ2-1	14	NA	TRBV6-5	TGTGCCAGCAGTTCTAGGGGGGCCATCAATGAGCAGTTCTTC	CASSSRGAINEQFF
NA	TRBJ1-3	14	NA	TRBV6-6	TGTGCCAGCAGTTACTGGTCGGTTGGAAACACCATATATTTT	CASSYWSVGNTIYF
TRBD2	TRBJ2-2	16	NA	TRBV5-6	TGTGCCAGCAACCTCGCGTCCGGGGGGAGCACCGGGGAGCTGTTTTTT	CASNLASGGSTGELFF
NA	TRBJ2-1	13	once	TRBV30	TGTGCCTGGAGGGGAGTGTGGTACAATGAGCAGTTCTTC	CAWRGVWYNEQFF
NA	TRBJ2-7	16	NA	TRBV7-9	TGTGCCAGCAGCTTAGGCATCGGGCAGCTCTCCTACGAGCAGTACTTC	CASSLGIGQLSYEQYF
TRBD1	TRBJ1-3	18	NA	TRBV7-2	TGTGCCAGCAGCTTAGTCGGGACAGGTCAGCCCTCTGGAAACACCATATATTTT	CASSLVGTGQPSGNTIYF
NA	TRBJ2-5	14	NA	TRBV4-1	TGCGCCAGCAGCCAAAGGGGGGGGAAAGAGACCCAGTACTTC	CASSQRGGKETQYF
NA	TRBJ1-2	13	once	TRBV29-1	TGCAGCGTTCCCGGCGCCCTTGACTATGGCTACACCTTC	CSVPGALDYGYTF
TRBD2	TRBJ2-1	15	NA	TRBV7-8	TGTGCCAGCAGCGAGGGACTAGCGGACTACAATGAGCAGTTCTTC	CASSEGLADYNEQFF
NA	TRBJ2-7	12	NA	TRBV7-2	TGTGCCAGCAGCTTAGCGGTCGGCGAGCAGTACTTC	CASSLAVGEQYF
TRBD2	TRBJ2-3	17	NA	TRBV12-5	TGTGCTAGTGGTTTGGCTGGACTAGCGGGGGAAGGGGATACGCAGTATTTT	CASGLAGLAGEGDTQYF
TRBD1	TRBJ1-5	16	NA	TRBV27	TGTGCCAGCAGTCCCTCGACAGGGGAATCAGATCAGCCCCAGCATTTT	CASSPSTGESDQPQHF
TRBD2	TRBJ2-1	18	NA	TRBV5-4	TGTGCCAGCAGCCTGCAGCTAGCGGGGGGGCCGGGATACAATGAGCAGTTCTTC	CASSLQLAGGPGYNEQFF
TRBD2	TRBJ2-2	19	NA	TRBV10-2	TGCGCCAGCAGTTCCTCCCCGGGACTAGCGGGAGGGAGCACCGGGGAGCTGTTTTTT	CASSSSPGLAGGSTGELFF
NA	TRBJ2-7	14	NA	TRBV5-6	TGTGCCAGCAGCTCCGGGGGAAACTCCTACGAGCAGTACTTC	CASSSGGNSYEQYF
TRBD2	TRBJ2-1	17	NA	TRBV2	TGTGCCAGCAGTGAACTGTCACTAGCGGGGGCGCACAATGAGCAGTTCTTC	CASSELSLAGAHNEQFF
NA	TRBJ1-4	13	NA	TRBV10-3	TGTGCCATTAGGGACGGGACTAATGAAAAACTGTTTTTT	CAIRDGTNEKLFF
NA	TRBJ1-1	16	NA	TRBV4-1	TGCGCCAGCAGCCACGCTGGAGGCAGGGTGAACACTGAAGCTTTCTTT	CASSHAGGRVNTEAFF
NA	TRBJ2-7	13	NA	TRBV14	TGTGCCAGCAGCCCCGGGGCAGGGTACGAGCAGTACTTC	CASSPGAGYEQYF
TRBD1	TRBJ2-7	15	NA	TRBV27	TGTGCCAGCAGTTCGACAGGGGGCGCTCCCTTCGAGCAGTACTTC	CASSSTGGAPFEQYF
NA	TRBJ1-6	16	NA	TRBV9	TGTGTCAGCAGCCCGGGGAGGAGCTCCTATAATTCACCCCTCCACTTT	CVSSPGRSSYNSPLHF
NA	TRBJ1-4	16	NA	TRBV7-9	TGTGCCAGCAGCCCAGCAGCGGGAGCAACTAATGAAAAACTGTTTTTT	CASSPAAGATNEKLFF
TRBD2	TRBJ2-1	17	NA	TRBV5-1	TGCGCCAGCAGCTTGGACGCTAGCGGGGGAGTCCTCGATGAGCAGTTCTTC	CASSLDASGGVLDEQFF
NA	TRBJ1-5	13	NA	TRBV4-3	TGCGCCAGCAGCCAGGACATTTATCAGCCCCAGCATTTT	CASSQDIYQPQHF